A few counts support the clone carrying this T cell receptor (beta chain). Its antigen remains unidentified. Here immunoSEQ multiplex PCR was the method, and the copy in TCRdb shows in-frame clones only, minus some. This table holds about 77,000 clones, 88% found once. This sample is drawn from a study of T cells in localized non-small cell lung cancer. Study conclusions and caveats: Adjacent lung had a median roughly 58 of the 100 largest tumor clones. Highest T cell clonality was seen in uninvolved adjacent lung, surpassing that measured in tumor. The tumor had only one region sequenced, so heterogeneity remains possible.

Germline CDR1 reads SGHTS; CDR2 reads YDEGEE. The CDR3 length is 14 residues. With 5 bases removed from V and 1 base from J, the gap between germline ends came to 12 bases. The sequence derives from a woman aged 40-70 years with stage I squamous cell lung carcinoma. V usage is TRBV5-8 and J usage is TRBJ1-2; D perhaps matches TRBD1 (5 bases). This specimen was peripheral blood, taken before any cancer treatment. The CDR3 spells CASSRTLYNYGYTF. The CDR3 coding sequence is TGTGCCAGCAGTCGGACACTTTATAACTATGGCTACACCTTC.